The 20 T cell receptor beta chains given below trace back to one sample, sequenced in a study of monozygotic twins with inflammatory bowel disease. Using the 5' RACE reads, TCRdb records one entry per CDR3 protein without DNA. The repertoire table contains under 350,000 distinct CDR3 sequences. The sequenced material came from blood. Receptors originate from a human donor with ulcerative colitis or Crohn's disease, or a healthy co-twin of an affected twin (not recorded which).

V and J are TRBV29-1 and TRBJ2-1; TCRdb calls TRBD1, which cannot be checked without DNA. The CDR3 is 13 residues long. CDR1 is SQVTM and CDR2 is ANQGSEA in the germline V gene. The chain's CDR3 is CSAVRAEENAQFF.

This chain links TRBV29-1 with TRBJ2-3; the TCRdb D gene call, TRBD2, has no DNA to confirm it. This CDR3 region has 14 residues. From germline, CDR1 is SQVTM and CDR2 ANQGSEA. This CDR3 is CSVEPQRRTDTQYF.

The chain combines TRBV5-4 with TRBJ2-3. From germline, CDR1 is SGHNT and CDR2 YYREEE (reference sequence). The CDR3 runs to 14 residues. This CDR3 is CASSLASSEHTQYF.

This chain links TRBV5-4 with TRBJ2-5; TCRdb proposes TRBD1, but this gene call is untestable without DNA. The V gene's germline CDR1 is SGHNT and CDR2 YYREEE (reference sequence). This CDR3 comprises 13 residues. CDR3 amino acids: CASSWRGQETQYF.

This chain joins TRBV20-1 and TRBJ2-7; TCRdb's D gene call, TRBD1, goes unchecked for lack of DNA. Germline CDR1 reads DFQATT; CDR2 reads SNEGSKA (reference sequence). CDR3 length: 14 amino acids. The CDR3 loop reads CSARLRTDDYEQYF.

V is TRBV23-1 and J is TRBJ2-3; TCRdb's D gene call, TRBD1, goes unchecked for lack of DNA. TRBV23-1 is filed as an ORF, its function uncertain. This CDR3 contains 17 residues. CDR3 sequence reads: CASSQSSGDQVPDTQYF.

The CDR3: CASSQDPGSGNTIYF. The V and J genes are TRBV4-3 and TRBJ1-3; TCRdb names TRBD1, which stays unverified in the absence of DNA. Per germline, CDR1 LGHNA and CDR2 YSLEER. The CDR3 extends over 15 amino acids.

J is TRBJ2-5 and V is TRBV27; TCRdb's D call of TRBD2 is untestable without DNA. CDR3 size: 13 residues. The germline V gene encodes CDR1 MNHEY and CDR2 SMNVEV (reference sequence). The CDR3 spells CASSPSPEGTQYF.

This CDR3 reads CASNNPGTGSTGELFF. The chain joins TRBV6-2 or TRBV6-3 to TRBJ2-2; the D call from TCRdb, TRBD1, cannot be confirmed without DNA. The CDR3 spans 16 residues. Germline assignment: CDR1 MNHEY and CDR2 SVGEGT.

This chain connects TRBV24-1 to TRBJ2-1. The CDR3 has 14 residues. CDR1 KGHDR and CDR2 SFDVKD come from the germline V gene. The CDR3 reads CATSRSASYNEQFF.

The chain carries TRBV6-1 and TRBJ2-7; TCRdb reports TRBD1, a call that lacks DNA to check it against. Germline V gene sequence: CDR1 MNHNS, CDR2 SASEGT. This CDR3 spans 15 amino acids. CDR3 residues: CASRPGTGISYEQYF.

The chain carries TRBV20-1 and TRBJ2-7; TCRdb designates TRBD1, a call that cannot be tested without DNA. The CDR3 consists of 14 residues. Germline V gives CDR1 DFQATT, CDR2 SNEGSKA (reference sequence). CDR3 sequence: CSAKQGQAPYEQYF.

V and J are TRBV7-8 and TRBJ2-7; lacking DNA, the TRBD1 call made by TCRdb goes unchecked. Germline-derived CDR1 and CDR2 are SGHVS and FQNEAQ. There are 13 residues in the CDR3. The CDR3 loop reads CASSLDRAGEQYF.

The chain employs TRBV7-2 and TRBJ2-7; the TCRdb D gene call, TRBD1, has no DNA to confirm it. Germline V gene lookup returns CDR1 SGHTA and CDR2 FQGNSA. The length of the CDR3 is 16 residues. The CDR3 spells CASSEGRGLLGDEQYF.

The chain uses TRBV20-1 and TRBJ2-1. CDR1 is DFQATT and CDR2 is SNEGSKA in the germline V gene (reference sequence). CDR3 size: 14 residues. This CDR3 is CSATLKGRLNEQFF.

The V gene is TRBV5-1, the J gene TRBJ2-7. The CDR3 is 15 residues long. Germline CDR1 SGHRS, CDR2 YFSETQ. This chain's CDR3 is CASSTTVRSSYEQYF.

The V call is TRBV9, the J call TRBJ2-1. The CDR3 is 14 residues long. Germline CDR1 is SGDLS and CDR2 is YYNGEE. Here the CDR3 reads CASSVEGTIDEQFF.

The chain is built from TRBV4-1 and TRBJ1-3. CDR3 length equals 17 residues. Germline V lookup: CDR1 MGHRA, CDR2 YSYEKL. CDR3 sequence: CASSQTILGAAGNTIYF.

The chain uses TRBV6-2 or TRBV6-3 and TRBJ2-1. CDR3 length: 12 residues. Germline-derived CDR1 and CDR2 are MNHEY and SVGEGT. CDR3 sequence reads: CASSYLSAEQFF.

The rearrangement links TRBV7-8 to TRBJ2-5; TCRdb's assignment of TRBD2 cannot be checked, as there is no DNA. The CDR3 loop spans 16 amino acids. Germline lookup yields CDR1 SGHVS and CDR2 FQNEAQ. The CDR3 sequence is CASSISGTSGGETQYF.